The 17 T cell receptor beta chains listed next were all sequenced from one sample in a study of T cells in Graves' hyperthyroidism and ophthalmopathy (dated by TCRdb to about 2019). The library was made by multiplex PCR. Sequencing relied on an Illumina HiSeq 2000. The TCR beta CDR3 regions were amplified from the RNA transcripts. The first round of RT-PCR for the TCR CDR3 was performed with the HTBI primer set and the Qiagen OneStep RT-PCR kit. Through fastp at Q25 and MiXCR, TCRdb rebuilt clones from the public reads, retaining in-frame beta chains. When rows share a CDR3 protein, they turn into one entry using the most common DNA and genes. The sample table shows fewer than 400,000 distinct CDR3 sequences, and around a sixth are seen once. 25% to 30% of the sample goes to the ten largest clones. The sequenced sample consisted of blood. Source of these receptors: a woman aged 18 to 35 with Graves' hyperthyroidism that later progressed to Graves' ophthalmopathy.

This clonotype was seen repeatedly, ten times or more. The V and J genes are TRBV7-2 and TRBJ2-5; TRBD2 matches at 7 bases. Germline CDR1 reads SGHTA; CDR2 reads FQGNSA. The CDR3 extends over 15 amino acids. Trimming removed 5 bases from V and 1 base from J; junction bases left unmatched: 7. The CDR3 protein is CASSARLALQETQYF. The CDR3, as DNA: TGTGCCAGCAGCGCGAGACTAGCCCTCCAAGAGACCCAGTACTTC.

Regarding this clonotype: This may be a read error, as it is one base from a much larger clone. The chain links TRBV28 to TRBJ2-6, with D unclear. CDR1 MDHEN and CDR2 SYDVKM come from the germline V gene. This CDR3 region has 15 residues. Trimming pared 0 bases from V and 1 base from J, leaving 4 bases between. The CDR3 nucleotides are TGTGCCAGCAGTTTATGGGCTTCTGGGGCCAACGTCCTGACTTTC. Residues: CASSLWASGANVLTF.

The V call is TRBV24-1, the J call TRBJ1-2; 12 positions match TRBD1. The CDR3 is made up of 15 amino acids. The V segment lost 3 bases and the J segment 8 bases; nucleotides outside the gene matches: 6. Per germline, CDR1 KGHDR and CDR2 SFDVKD. CDR3 in amino acids: CATSDGGQGARGYTF. DNA of the CDR3: TGTGCCACCAGTGATGGGGGACAGGGGGCCCGGGGCTACACCTTC.

This clonotype was found many times. This chain joins TRBV20-1 and TRBJ2-3; 11 bases agree with TRBD2. The CDR3 consists of 15 residues. The V and J ends lost 6 bases and 3 bases, in that order; junction bases with no gene match: 8. Germline assignment: CDR1 DFQATT and CDR2 SNEGSKA (reference sequence). CDR3 in amino acids: CSAPATSGRTDTQYF. CDR3 nucleotide sequence: TGCAGTGCCCCCGCAACTAGCGGGAGAACAGATACGCAGTATTTT.

This clonotype was found a few times. The chain combines TRBV27 with TRBJ1-2; D not certain. Germline loops: CDR1 MNHEY, CDR2 SMNVEV (reference sequence). The ends were cut back, 5 bases at V and 1 base at J, with 8 bases in the middle. This CDR3 is 13 amino acids long. The CDR3 DNA is TGTGCCAGCAGTCCCAGCGATAACTATGGCTACACCTTC. Its translation: CASSPSDNYGYTF.

This clonotype occurred many times. The chain carries TRBV12-3 or TRBV12-4 and TRBJ1-3; D unclear. CDR3 length: 13 amino acids. Between the trimmed V and J ends, which lost 8 bases and 0 bases, there was a span of 8 bases. This CDR3 reads CASPGTSGNTIYF. DNA of the CDR3: TGTGCCAGCCCCGGTACCTCTGGAAACACCATATATTTT.

V gene TRBV7-9 combines with J gene TRBJ1-6; D is ambiguous. CDR3 size: 14 residues. V was shortened by 7 bases and J by 7 bases, with 14 bases between the two germline ends. CDR1 is SEHNR and CDR2 is FQNEAQ in the germline V gene (reference sequence). CDR3 coding DNA: TGTGCCAGCACCCCCGGGTACCGCAATTCACCCCTCCACTTT. This codes for CASTPGYRNSPLHF. Full variable domain (outside the CDR3, taken from reference TRBV7-9 and TRBJ1-6): DTGVSQNPRHKITKRGQNVTFRCDPISEHNRLYWYRQTLGQGPEFLTYFQNEAQLEKSRLLSDRFSAERPKGSFSTLEIQRTEQGDSAMYLCASTPGYRNSPLHFGNGTRLTVT.

This clonotype came up many times. The V and J genes are TRBV6-2 or TRBV6-3 and TRBJ2-1; 11 bases line up with TRBD2. Germline CDR1 reads MNHEY; CDR2 reads SVGEGT. This CDR3 region has 17 residues. The J segment lost 5 bases and the V segment lost 6 bases, leaving 12 bases of the junction unmatched. The CDR3 protein is CASRQDPGTSGHNEQFF. For the CDR3, the DNA is TGTGCCAGCAGACAAGACCCCGGGACTAGCGGCCACAATGAGCAGTTCTTC.

This sequence joins TRBV30 and TRBJ2-7, with a weak D call TRBD1 (6 bases). This CDR3 is 14 amino acids long. The germline V gene has CDR1 GTSNPN and CDR2 SVGIG (reference sequence). V lost 1 base to trimming and J lost 1 base, with 11 bases between them. CDR3 amino acids: CAWSGSGDSYEQYF. The CDR3 bases are TGTGCCTGGAGTGGATCAGGGGATTCCTACGAGCAGTACTTC.

This clonotype was recorded at least ten times. This chain joins TRBV7-8 and TRBJ2-1; TRBD1 aligns across 8 bases. Germline V gene lookup returns CDR1 SGHVS and CDR2 FQNEAQ. V was pared by 2 bases and J by 6 bases, with 6 bases of the junction left unmatched. The CDR3 runs to 15 residues. CDR3 sequence (DNA): TGTGCCAGCAGCTTACATCCGGACAGGGTCAATGAGCAGTTCTTC. It specifies CASSLHPDRVNEQFF. The whole variable domain, remainder taken from reference TRBV7-8 and TRBJ2-1, is GAGVSQSPRYKVAKRGQDVALRCDPISGHVSLFWYQQALGQGPEFLTYFQNEAQLDKSGLPSDRFFAERPEGSVSTLKIQRTQQEDSAVYLCASSLHPDRVNEQFFGPGTRLTVL.

As for this clonotype: This may be a read error, as it is one base from a much larger clone. V is TRBV15 and J is TRBJ1-1, with 12 bases identical to TRBD1. CDR3 length: 22 amino acids. Germline loops: CDR1 LNHNV, CDR2 YYDKDF (reference sequence). The CDR3 DNA reads as TGTGCCACCAGCAGAGTGTCCCGGGACAGGGGGCTAATCGGTCCCTTGAACACTGAAGCTTGCTTT. Amino acid sequence: CATSRVSRDRGLIGPLNTEACF.

This clonotype was detected a few times. The rearrangement links TRBV27 to TRBJ2-4; D is possibly TRBD1 (5 bases). The CDR3 runs 14 residues. Per the germline V gene, CDR1 is MNHEY and CDR2 is SMNVEV (reference sequence). V gave up 5 bases and J gave up 2 bases, with 10 bases separating them. CDR3 sequence reads: CASSTPGPKNIQYF. In DNA form, the CDR3 reads TGTGCCAGCAGTACCCCAGGGCCCAAAAACATTCAGTACTTC.

This clonotype came up many times. This chain links TRBV7-6 with TRBJ1-3, with D uncertain. The CDR3 covers 14 residues. The V end was cut by 4 bases, the J end by 0 bases, with 7 bases between. Germline CDR1 and CDR2: SGHVS and FNYEAQ. This chain's CDR3 is CASSSQVSGNTIYF. The CDR3 bases are TGTGCCAGCAGCTCTCAGGTCTCTGGAAACACCATATATTTT.

This clonotype appeared a few times. V and J are TRBV9 and TRBJ2-7; no definite D call. Between the trimmed V and J ends, which lost 0 bases and 3 bases, there was a span of 10 bases. The CDR3 runs to 14 residues. Germline loops: CDR1 SGDLS, CDR2 YYNGEE. The chain's CDR3 is CASSVEAASYEQYF. The CDR3 bases are TGTGCCAGCAGCGTAGAGGCGGCAAGCTACGAGCAGTACTTC.

The V call is TRBV12-5, the J call TRBJ2-1; D unclear. The CDR3 is made up of 13 amino acids. Germline values: CDR1 LGHNT, CDR2 FRNRAP. V was shortened by 5 bases and J by 7 bases, with 12 bases between the two germline ends. Written as DNA, the CDR3 is TGTGCTAGTGGTCCCCCTATGGGGAATGAGCAGTTCTTC. Translated, it gives CASGPPMGNEQFF.

This clonotype was detected only a few times. V gene TRBV15 combines with J gene TRBJ2-1; a possible D gene is TRBD2 (6 bases). V was clipped by 5 bases and J by 9 bases, with 26 bases between them. Germline lookup yields CDR1 LNHNV and CDR2 YYDKDF (reference sequence). CDR3 size: 17 residues. CDR3 bases: TGTGCCACCAGCGGAAAATTTCGGACTATAGGAGTGGTTGAGCAGTTCTTC. Translating it yields CATSGKFRTIGVVEQFF. Full variable domain (remainder filled in from reference TRBV15 and TRBJ2-1): DAMVIQNPRYQVTQFGKPVTLSCSQTLNHNVMYWYQQKSSQAPKLLFHYYDKDFNNEADTPDNFQSRRPNTSFCFLDIRSPGLGDTAMYLCATSGKFRTIGVVEQFFGPGTRLTVL.

There are many counts of this clonotype. The rearrangement uses TRBV30 and TRBJ1-4, with D tentatively TRBD1 (5 bases). Trimming stripped 0 bases from V and 6 bases from J, with 14 bases between. Germline CDR1 is GTSNPN and CDR2 is SVGIG (reference sequence). The CDR3 consists of 15 residues. The CDR3: CAWSVGWGLDEKLFF. As DNA, the CDR3 is TGTGCCTGGAGTGTGGGATGGGGCCTGGATGAAAAACTGTTTTTT.